This TCR beta chain was found in a study of blood T cell repertoires in COVID-19. With V trimmed by 3 bases and J by 5 bases, 7 bases remained unmatched. From germline, CDR1 is SGDLS and CDR2 YYNGEE. This CDR3 has 15 amino acids. Clones were read by immunoSEQ multiplex PCR, and TCRdb kept only the in-frame ones, dropping some. Of hundreds of thousands of clones in the sample, roughly 80% were seen once. The V call is TRBV9, the J call TRBJ2-5; 10 bases match TRBD1. The sequence came from a woman aged 70-85 years with active or convalescent COVID-19. Material: peripheral blood. CDR3 in DNA: TGTGCCAGCAGCGCCAGGGACAGGGGATGGGAGACCCAGTACTTC. Its protein product is CASSARDRGWETQYF.